The T cell receptor beta chain described here comes from a study of blood T cell repertoires in COVID-19. In the study overall: PBMCs, B-cell-depleted T cells, or T cells were the source of the cDNA or gDNA that made up the material.

Methods used by the authors: Nucleated cell number was recorded as an estimate derived from reference gene primer amplification. Measured with immunoSEQ multiplex PCR; TCRdb has only the in-frame clones, and not every one. The DNA was the basis for D and trimming; V, J and clone size are from that table. The sample contains about 150,000 clones, 78% of which appear only once. There are 16 residues in the CDR3. Losses at the gene ends were 4 bases for V and 5 bases for J; bases not matched to a gene: 9. Germline V gene data show CDR1 as SGHDN and CDR2 as FVKESK. The sequenced material came from peripheral blood. This chain joins TRBV14 and TRBJ2-2, with 8 bases identical to TRBD1. This TCR derives from a man at least 80 years old with acute or convalescent COVID-19. CDR3 coding DNA: TGTGCCAGCAGCCGCCATCCCACAGGGGGAACCGGGGAGCTGTTTTTT. Its protein product is CASSRHPTGGTGELFF.